This T cell receptor beta chain was documented in a study of T cell responses to AZD1222 COVID-19 vaccine (TCRdb year 2021). Describing the broader study: AZD1222 recipients with second doses at about 4 weeks or about 12 weeks were pooled, because spike-specific TCR depth and breadth did not differ between schedules. Enrollment into the trials was organized by age into subgroups of 18-55, 56-69 and 70-plus years, and those subgroups contained roughly 150, 30 and 60 TCR-sequenced participants, respectively. A total of about 230 trial participants underwent TCR sequencing, of whom 207 received two doses of AZD1222 and around 25 received two doses of the MenACWY control vaccine.

Study-level results and caveats: Reportedly, close to half of the unique spike-specific TCRs recognized epitopes lying outside the regions that are mutated in the B.1.351 and B.1.1.7 variants. After two AZD1222 doses, spike-specific TCR breadth and depth were significantly higher than at day 0 and than in MenACWY recipients. Because no day 14 peak-response samples were available, the repertoires could be characterized only after the peak T cell response. Most participants were white British and females outnumbered males, and the authors suggested that clonal diversity may have been underestimated. Vaccine-associated CD4 TCRs spanned the whole spike protein, with dominant responses in regions 160-218 and 743-854. Conclusions about previously exposed vaccinees are limited, since just a handful of AZD1222 recipients were seropositive for SARS-CoV-2 at baseline. In the small 56-69-year group, the increase in depth fell short of significance, most likely because of low power.

The CDR3 regions of human TCRbeta chains were analyzed by immunosequencing. As for how the authors treated the data: TCRs in the repertoires were matched against a reference library of SARS-CoV-2-specific TCRs that had been generated with the MIRA antigen-specificity platform. Breadth meant the fraction of unique TCRs that were SARS-CoV-2-associated, whereas depth meant the fraction of total T cells that were SARS-CoV-2-associated. Each spike-specific TCR was assigned to its reactive spike region and to a CD4 or CD8 class using the MIRA data. Log10-transformed breadth and depth values were compared by one-way ANOVA with Sidak's multiple comparisons tests. In its TCRdb copy, this immuneACCESS table keeps in-frame sequences only and misses some clones. Where compared with another copy, unresolved V genes explain less than half of these, and the others have no known cause. That table gives V, J and clone size, and the DNA gave D and trimming. Recorded for this sample are about 120,000 clones; around 88% of them occurred a single time. 4% to 5.5% of the sample belongs to the ten largest clones.

The time point label for this specimen denotes: baseline before first vaccination. Vaccinee samples came from UK trials COV001 and COV002, including a single-blind randomized controlled phase 2/3 trial of AZD1222 (ChAdOx1 nCoV-19) in healthy adults. Trial participant PBMC samples were collected at day 0 and day 28 after the second dose for TCRbeta chain sequencing. From the germline V gene, CDR1 is SGHVS and CDR2 is FNYEAQ. V is cut by 3 bases and J by 0 bases, and the space between the germline ends is 18 bases. From the cysteine through the phenylalanine, the CDR3 covers 18 amino acids. Left in the record is the CDR3 DNA by itself, 54 bases read in frame from the first base. Turning to this clone: No antigen is known for it. No base quality information exists; no much larger clone differs at one position.

This TCR derives from an adult in good health. The V gene is TRBV7-6 and the J gene is TRBJ1-3, with no reliable assignment of the D segment. This specimen was peripheral blood, taken on day 0 of AZD1222 vaccination. The nucleotide sequence reads as follows: TGTGCCAGCAGCTTCTCTCTGTGGGCTACGAGCTCTGGAAACACCATATATTTT. Its product reads: CASSFSLWATSSGNTIYF.